This is a list of T cell receptor beta chains from one sample in a study of cytomegalovirus exposure and HLA in healthy donors. Assay: immunoSEQ multiplex PCR; the TCRdb copy retains only in-frame clones and omits some. The repertoire includes 170,000 or so clones, less than 85% of them detected once, and around 5% sits in the top ten. The sample comprised PBMCs. The receptors were gathered from a man between 18 and 29 years old in good health and CMV-seronegative. The CDR3 runs from the conserved cysteine through the conserved F or W. The D gene is left open where the match is weak. The size entry is marked missing in some rows and otherwise reads once, few, many or a size class.

>TRBD2|TRBJ2-2|-|TRBV6-1
CASTTSGTNTGELFF
TGTGCCAGCACCACCAGCGGGACGAACACCGGGGAGCTGTTTTTT
>-|TRBJ2-7|-|TRBV5-1
CASSIRQASVYEQYF
TGCGCCAGCAGCATCCGACAGGCCAGTGTCTACGAGCAGTACTTC
>TRBD2|TRBJ2-2|-|TRBV19
CASSIGTSGAAGELFF
TGTGCCAGTAGTATAGGGACTAGCGGGGCTGCCGGGGAGCTGTTTTTT
>-|TRBJ2-1|-|TRBV10-3
CAISESGSSYNEQFF
TGTGCCATCAGTGAGTCAGGGAGCTCCTACAATGAGCAGTTCTTC
>TRBD2|TRBJ2-2|-|TRBV2
CASTGTRDGELFF
TGTGCCAGCACCGGGACTAGGGACGGGGAGCTGTTTTTT
>-|TRBJ1-5|-|TRBV9
CASSVSSNQPQHF
TGTGCCAGCAGCGTCAGTAGCAATCAGCCCCAGCATTTT
>TRBD1|TRBJ2-7|once|TRBV10-3
CAISDPRDRDEQYF
TGTGCCATCAGCGATCCTCGGGACAGGGACGAGCAGTACTTC
>-|TRBJ1-2|-|TRBV27
CASSLARREQNYGYTF
TGTGCCAGCAGTTTAGCCCGCAGGGAACAAAACTATGGCTACACCTTC
>TRBD1|TRBJ1-1|-|TRBV6-6
CASSPRDRYTEAFF
TGTGCCAGCAGTCCCCGGGACAGGTACACTGAAGCTTTCTTT
>-|TRBJ2-4|-|TRBV30
CALEEVAKNIQYF
TGTGCCCTAGAGGAGGTAGCCAAAAACATTCAGTACTTC
>-|TRBJ1-5|once|TRBV19
CASSFQRGNQPQHF
TGTGCCAGTAGTTTCCAAAGGGGGAATCAGCCCCAGCATTTT
>-|TRBJ2-7|-|TRBV5-1
CASSIDRTYEQYF
TGCGCCAGCAGCATAGACAGGACCTACGAGCAGTACTTC
>-|TRBJ2-3|-|TRBV4-1
CASSSLRPDTQYF
TGCGCCAGCAGCTCCCTCCGTCCAGATACGCAGTATTTT
>-|TRBJ1-1|-|TRBV5-5
CASSKGGWDGHTEAFF
TGTGCCAGCAGCAAGGGAGGGTGGGACGGACACACTGAAGCTTTCTTT
>-|TRBJ2-5|-|TRBV18
CASSPPRPEETQYF
TGTGCCAGCTCACCACCGCGGCCGGAAGAGACCCAGTACTTC
>-|TRBJ1-1|few|TRBV10-3
CAISGQWGNTEAFF
TGTGCCATCAGTGGACAGTGGGGGAACACTGAAGCTTTCTTT
>TRBD1|TRBJ2-2|-|TRBV5-1
CASKDRGGNTGELFF
TGCGCCAGCAAGGACAGGGGGGGGAACACCGGGGAGCTGTTTTTT
>TRBD2|TRBJ2-7|-|TRBV7-2
CASSSTSGASYEQYF
TGTGCCAGCAGCTCCACTAGCGGGGCTTCCTACGAGCAGTACTTC
>TRBD1|TRBJ2-7|-|TRBV7-9
CASSQGQGPSYEQYF
TGTGCCAGCAGCCAAGGACAGGGCCCCTCCTACGAGCAGTACTTC
>TRBD1|TRBJ2-4|-|TRBV5-1
CASSPRTGPNIQYF
TGCGCCAGCAGCCCTCGGACAGGACCAAACATTCAGTACTTC
>TRBD2|TRBJ2-1|-|TRBV7-9
CASSSGRFSGPEQFF
TGTGCCAGCAGCTCCGGGAGGTTCAGCGGGCCTGAGCAGTTCTTC
>-|TRBJ1-6|-|TRBV9
CASSTRQDNSPLHF
TGTGCCAGCAGCACACGACAGGATAATTCACCCCTCCACTTT
>TRBD2|TRBJ2-1|-|TRBV5-4
CATEWRGGRNEQFF
TGTGCCACCGAATGGCGGGGGGGCCGCAATGAGCAGTTCTTC
>-|TRBJ2-4|-|TRBV27
CASRSGAYLNIQYF
TGTGCCAGCAGGTCAGGGGCCTATCTGAACATTCAGTACTTC
>-|TRBJ2-7|-|TRBV15
CATSSGKGQTYEQYF
TGTGCCACCAGCAGTGGCAAGGGGCAGACCTACGAGCAGTACTTC
>TRBD1|TRBJ2-7|once|TRBV5-4
CASSLRGQAYEQYF
TGTGCCAGCAGCCTCAGAGGACAGGCCTACGAGCAGTACTTC
>-|TRBJ2-5|-|TRBV6-4
CASKDGGPGWETQYF
TGTGCCAGCAAAGACGGGGGGCCAGGCTGGGAGACCCAGTACTTC
>TRBD1|TRBJ1-2|-|TRBV4-3
CASSQTGVDGYTF
TGCGCCAGCAGCCAGACAGGGGTGGATGGCTACACCTTC
>TRBD1|TRBJ2-5|-|TRBV5-1
CASSLARGPETQYF
TGCGCCAGCAGCTTGGCCAGGGGGCCAGAGACCCAGTACTTC
>TRBD2|TRBJ2-3|-|TRBV9
CASSVDGLGDTQYF
TGTGCCAGCAGCGTAGACGGACTAGGGGATACGCAGTATTTT
>-|TRBJ2-1|-|TRBV28
CASSPDALGFDEQFF
TGTGCCAGCAGTCCGGATGCCCTCGGGTTCGATGAGCAGTTCTTC
>-|TRBJ2-3|few|TRBV2
CASSETPGATDTQYF
TGTGCCAGCAGTGAAACTCCTGGGGCCACAGATACGCAGTATTTT
>-|TRBJ1-4|few|TRBV7-9
CASSPSGFWEKLFF
TGTGCCAGCAGCCCCTCAGGGTTTTGGGAAAAACTGTTTTTT
>-|TRBJ1-1|-|TRBV11-2
CAPGVGPTEAFF
TGTGCCCCGGGGGTTGGGCCCACTGAAGCTTTCTTT
>TRBD2|TRBJ2-5|-|TRBV7-9
CASSLGGTSAETQYF
TGTGCCAGCAGCTTAGGTGGGACTAGTGCTGAGACCCAGTACTTC
>-|TRBJ2-7|-|TRBV28
CASSFDPPGEQYF
TGTGCCAGCAGTTTTGATCCCCCGGGCGAGCAGTACTTC
>-|TRBJ1-6|medium-sized|TRBV6-1
CASSDRDNSPLHF
TGTGCCAGCAGTGACAGGGATAATTCACCCCTCCACTTT
>-|TRBJ2-5|-|TRBV5-1
CASSLGTNQETQYF
TGCGCCAGCAGCTTGGGGACTAATCAAGAGACCCAGTACTTC
>-|TRBJ1-1|-|TRBV2
CASSDLGARGTEAFF
TGTGCCAGCAGTGATCTTGGTGCGAGGGGGACTGAAGCTTTCTTT
>-|TRBJ1-1|once|TRBV19
CASSIRAQGGAFEAFF
TGTGCCAGTAGTATCAGGGCGCAGGGAGGGGCGTTTGAAGCTTTCTTT
>-|TRBJ1-1|-|TRBV5-4
CASRSGTGGEAFF
TGTGCCAGCAGGTCCGGGACCGGGGGTGAAGCTTTCTTT
>-|TRBJ2-3|-|TRBV20-1
CSASDPPQTYF
TGCAGTGCTTCAGATCCCCCACAAACGTATTTT
>-|TRBJ2-5|-|TRBV27
CASSLRRESETQYF
TGTGCCAGCAGTTTAAGGAGAGAAAGCGAGACCCAGTACTTC
>-|TRBJ1-1|-|TRBV6-1
CASSDRGNTEAFF
TGTGCCAGCAGTGACAGGGGGAACACTGAAGCTTTCTTT
>-|TRBJ1-1|-|TRBV7-9
CASSPRTEAFF
TGTGCCAGCAGCCCGCGGACTGAAGCTTTCTTT
>-|TRBJ1-1|-|TRBV6-6
CASRSMNTEAFF
TGTGCCAGCAGATCCATGAACACTGAAGCTTTCTTT
>TRBD2|TRBJ2-3|-|TRBV11-2
CASNSEGKSSGPTDTQYF
TGTGCCAGCAACTCGGAGGGGAAGTCTAGCGGACCCACAGATACGCAGTATTTT
>-|TRBJ2-2|-|TRBV11-2
CASRRDTGELFF
TGTGCCAGCAGACGGGACACCGGGGAGCTGTTTTTT
>-|TRBJ2-2|-|TRBV18
CASSPLESAGELFF
TGTGCCAGCTCACCCCTCGAGTCGGCCGGGGAGCTGTTTTTT
>-|TRBJ1-1|-|TRBV6-6
CASSLTQGIEAFF
TGTGCCAGCAGTTTAACGCAGGGGATTGAAGCTTTCTTT
>-|TRBJ1-1|-|TRBV11-2
CASSLSGTEAFF
TGTGCCAGCAGCTTAAGCGGAACTGAAGCTTTCTTT
>TRBD2|TRBJ2-2|-|TRBV10-1
CARGGDTGELFF
TGCGCCAGGGGAGGGGACACCGGGGAGCTGTTTTTT
>TRBD1|TRBJ1-1|-|TRBV5-1
CASSSSRDRSNTEAFF
TGCGCCAGCAGCTCGTCCCGGGACAGGTCCAACACTGAAGCTTTCTTT
>-|TRBJ2-7|-|TRBV4-2
CASSQAREQYF
TGTGCCAGCAGCCAAGCCCGTGAGCAGTACTTC
>-|TRBJ2-7|-|TRBV6-1
CASSPRGPSSYEQYF
TGTGCCAGCAGCCCCAGGGGTCCTAGCTCCTACGAGCAGTACTTC